The clone carrying this T cell receptor (beta chain) was seen repeatedly, ten times or more. TCRdb reanalysed the 5' RACE reads using MiXCR and keeps one entry per CDR3 protein. Of just under 65,000 distinct CDR3 sequences listed, 20% to 25% are singletons. V lost 0 bases and J lost 4, with 5 bases in between. The germline V gene encodes CDR1 SGHKS and CDR2 YYEKEE (reference sequence). This CDR3 spans 12 amino acids. The chain joins TRBV5-5 to TRBJ2-7; D is ambiguous. Input material: memory CD4+ T cells sorted from a lymph node. Specified subset: memory CD4+ T cells, CD4+CD45RO+CD25-. The origin of this receptor is a female donor with breast cancer. Here the CDR3 reads CASSLDLYEQYF. The CDR3 DNA sequence: TGTGCCAGCAGCTTGGACCTATACGAGCAGTACTTC.